This T cell receptor beta chain originates from a study of shared clonotypes between healthy human individuals. Overall study context: A donor's plate count was three for CD4 naive and three for CD4 memory; CD8 naive had two and CD8 memory one. The study, taken as a whole, reports: In contrast to clonotypes shared by all four donors, non-shared clonotypes had lower generation probabilities.

The data were produced by immunoSEQ multiplex PCR, yet TCRdb's version contains in-frame clones alone and is incomplete. The profile shows about 1.1 million clones, around 82% of them singletons. This clone was observed a few times. The target antigen is unknown. Other nucleotide sequences in the sample specify the same CDR3. This CDR3 contains 13 residues. V was clipped by 2 bases and J by 7 bases; unmatched bases: 5. CDR1 and CDR2 from the germline V gene are SGHTA and FQGTGA. Donors were healthy HIV-negative adults without recent acute infections or vaccinations. Only Caucasian adults living in Nashville, Tennessee made up the donor group.

Sequencing used memory CD4+ T cells from PBMCs. As for subset: CD45RA-negative fraction. This clonotype originated in a man aged 18 to 35 in good health. Some clones in this sample may be carry-over from other donors' samples. The chain couples TRBV7-3 to TRBJ2-7; TRBD2 agrees at 7 bases. The CDR3 loop reads CASSLAGEGEQYF. The CDR3 DNA sequence: TGTGCCAGCAGCTTAGCGGGAGAAGGGGAGCAGTACTTC.